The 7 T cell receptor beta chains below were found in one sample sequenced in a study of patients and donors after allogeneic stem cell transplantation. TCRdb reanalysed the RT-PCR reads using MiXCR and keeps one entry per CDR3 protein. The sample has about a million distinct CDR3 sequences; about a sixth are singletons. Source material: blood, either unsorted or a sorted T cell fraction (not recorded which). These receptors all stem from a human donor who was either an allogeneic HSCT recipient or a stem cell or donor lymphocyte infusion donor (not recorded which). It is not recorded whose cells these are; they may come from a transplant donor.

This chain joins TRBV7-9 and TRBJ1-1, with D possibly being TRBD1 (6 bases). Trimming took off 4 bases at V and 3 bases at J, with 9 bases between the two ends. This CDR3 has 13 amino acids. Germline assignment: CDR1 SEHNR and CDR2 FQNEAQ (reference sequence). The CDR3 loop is CASSSGDYTEAFF. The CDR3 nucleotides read TGTGCCAGCAGCTCAGGGGATTACACTGAAGCTTTCTTT.

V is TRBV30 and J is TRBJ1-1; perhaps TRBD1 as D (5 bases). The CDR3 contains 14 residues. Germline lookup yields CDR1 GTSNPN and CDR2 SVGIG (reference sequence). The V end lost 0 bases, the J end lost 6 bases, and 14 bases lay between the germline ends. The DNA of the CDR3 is TGTGCCTGGAGTGTTGGTAGGGGAGTCCCTGAAGCTTTCTTT. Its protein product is CAWSVGRGVPEAFF.

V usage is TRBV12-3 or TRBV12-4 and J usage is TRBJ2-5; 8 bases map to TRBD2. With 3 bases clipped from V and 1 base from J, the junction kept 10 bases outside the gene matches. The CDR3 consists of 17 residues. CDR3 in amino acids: CASSFGGQRGFQETQYF. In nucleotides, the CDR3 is TGTGCCAGCAGTTTTGGAGGGCAGCGGGGGTTCCAAGAGACCCAGTACTTC.

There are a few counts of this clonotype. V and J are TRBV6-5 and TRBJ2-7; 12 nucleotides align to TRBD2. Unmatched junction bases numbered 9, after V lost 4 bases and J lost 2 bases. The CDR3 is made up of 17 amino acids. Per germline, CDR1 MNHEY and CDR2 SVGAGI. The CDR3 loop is CASSCRTSGICTYEQYF. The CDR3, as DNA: TGTGCCAGCAGTTGTAGGACTAGCGGGATATGCACCTACGAGCAGTACTTC.

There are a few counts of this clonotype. The CDR3 region is CASSFSPAGGVTGELFF. For the CDR3, the DNA is TGTGCCAGCAGTTTCTCCCCAGCGGGAGGTGTCACCGGGGAGCTGTTTTTT. The rearrangement links TRBV12-3 or TRBV12-4 to TRBJ2-2; 9 bases are shared with TRBD2. The CDR3 extends over 17 amino acids. The trim removed 3 bases at V and 4 bases at J, leaving 9 bases unmatched.

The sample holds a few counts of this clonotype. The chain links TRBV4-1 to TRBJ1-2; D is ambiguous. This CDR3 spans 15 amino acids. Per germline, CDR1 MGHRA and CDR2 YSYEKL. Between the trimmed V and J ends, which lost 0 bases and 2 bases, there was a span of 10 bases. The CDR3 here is CASSQERAGNYGYTF. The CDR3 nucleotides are TGCGCCAGCAGCCAAGAGAGGGCAGGCAACTATGGCTACACCTTC.

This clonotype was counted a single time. The CDR3 loop is CASSPGLADPQETQYF. CDR3 bases: TGCGCCAGCAGCCCGGGACTAGCGGACCCACAAGAGACCCAGTACTTC. This chain joins TRBV4-1 and TRBJ2-5; 11 nucleotides line up with TRBD2. Trimming took 4 bases from V and 2 from J; bases not matched to a gene: 6. The CDR3 consists of 16 residues. Germline V CDR1 and CDR2: MGHRA, YSYEKL.